This T cell receptor (beta chain) was captured by sequencing in a study of T cells in Graves' hyperthyroidism and ophthalmopathy. Whole-study results and caveats: Most clonotypes expanded in thyroid above 0.001 were likewise present in blood. The model's output predicted ophthalmopathy at a median of 6.5 months prior to onset.

If no ophthalmopathy progression occurred within 18 months, Graves' hyperthyroidism was stable. This clonotype turned up a few times. Its antigen remains unidentified. Researchers amplified the TCR beta CDR3 regions from RNA transcripts. First-round RT-PCR of the TCR CDR3 relied on the HTBI primer set. TCRdb used MiXCR to reprocess the multiplex PCR reads, holding one entry per CDR3 protein. The table includes some 440,000 distinct CDR3 sequences, 15% to 18% detected once. What was sequenced was blood. The origin of this receptor is a woman under 30 with Graves' hyperthyroidism.

CDR3 residues: CSARPKLVGYTGELFF. The CDR3 DNA follows: TGCAGTGCTAGACCAAAGTTGGTGGGGTACACCGGGGAGCTGTTTTTT. V is TRBV20-1 and J is TRBJ2-2; no reliable D call. This CDR3 region has 16 residues. Trimming cost V 2 bases and J 3 bases, with 16 bases left between them. Germline V gene sequence: CDR1 DFQATT, CDR2 SNEGSKA (reference sequence).